What follows is one T cell receptor beta chain and its context. Libraries were prepared by immunoSEQ multiplex PCR; TCRdb keeps only in-frame clonotypes and omits some of them. The table includes 250,000 or so clones, approximately 90% detected once. These data are taken from a study of blood T cell repertoires in COVID-19. Recovery meant two consecutive negative NP/OP PCR tests, professional clearance, or resolved symptoms. Germline V gene data show CDR1 as WSHSY and CDR2 as SAAADI. Germline trimming cut 10 bases from V and 0 bases from J; bases unmatched to any gene: 3. The CDR3 covers 12 residues. The gene calls are TRBV10-2 and TRBJ2-7; TRBD1 agrees at 7 bases. The receptor comes from a middle-aged man who had recovered from COVID-19. The sequenced material came from PBMCs or T cells enriched from blood (not recorded which). The CDR3 region has the DNA TGCGCCACCCGGGACAGCTCCTACGAGCAGTACTTC. Residues: CATRDSSYEQYF.